This is a list of T cell receptor beta chains from one sample in a study of CD8+CD57+ T cells in acquired aplastic anemia. Using its own MiXCR run on the reads, TCRdb lists one record per CDR3 protein. The data show about 160,000 distinct CDR3 sequences, with under 55% seen just once and around 3% held by the top ten. Specimen: sorted CD4+, CD8+, or CD8+CD57+ T cells (not recorded which) from PBMCs. The receptors originated from a human donor with aplastic anemia. Each CDR3 is given without its conserved first and last residue. Fields, in order: V gene, clone size, CDR3 protein. Size tells how often a clone was seen (once, few, many) or the class of an expanded clone, and some rows leave it out.

>TRBV25-1|NA
ASRETGLHTEAF
>TRBV12-3/TRBV12-4|many
ASAPRLITDTQY
>TRBV7-6|NA
ASSRLDSYEQY
>TRBV24-1|NA
ATSASGGPSVELF
>TRBV7-9|NA
ASSFGQDNSPLH
>TRBV2|NA
ASSGEMVTEAF
>TRBV7-3|few
ASSSSRGYEQY
>TRBV2|NA
ASTVMNTEAF
>TRBV4-3|NA
ASSQDGGSRLH
>TRBV10-1|many
ASDIIRGGPYEQY
>TRBV24-1|many
ATEASSYEQY
>TRBV5-6|few
ASSSGPQVGSPLH
>TRBV11-2|many
ASSWGARGGSTDTQY
>TRBV7-3|many
ASSPTGTGAFEQY
>TRBV6-1|NA
AIRNWTGVREQY
>TRBV6-1|many
ASTASPGLAGGYTGELF
>TRBV24-1|NA
ATSDLELAGDDTQY
>TRBV7-9|NA
ASSPTKPEQF
>TRBV19|many
ASSSQRTSYEQY
>TRBV7-2|many
ASSERLVGF
>TRBV7-6|many
ASRPGTHTGELF
>TRBV29-1|many
SVLDRATEAF
>TRBV24-1|many
ATSDSTGPQETQY